The clone carrying this TCR beta chain was counted ten times or more. The sample comes from a study of human T cells and chemical hapten exposure. Time point defined: patch test 2, 6 weeks after DPC sensitization. Indicated treatment: therapeutic diphenylcyclopropenone sensitization with weekly scalp DPC. The study extracted total RNA from unfractionated whole blood. The V end lost 1 base, the J end lost 7 bases, and 5 bases lay between the germline ends. Germline-derived CDR1 and CDR2 are LGHDT and YNNKEL (reference sequence). This CDR3 has 13 residues. TCRdb recomputed calls from the RACE reads with MiXCR, one row per CDR3 protein. The table has roughly 40,000 distinct CDR3 sequences, around a tenth seen once.

The receptor was isolated from a woman between 25 and 40 years old with alopecia areata. Some clones in this sample may be carry-over from other donors' samples. This chain links TRBV3-1 with TRBJ1-6; no definite D call. The sequenced sample was whole blood, obtained in connection with sensitization to the hapten diphenylcyclopropenone (DPC). DNA for the CDR3: TGTGCCAGCAGCCAAGGTAGGAATTCACCCCTCCACTTT. This codes for CASSQGRNSPLHF.